Included here is one T cell receptor (beta chain) sequence, with context. Its antigen is undetermined. The data were obtained in a study of shared clonotypes between healthy human individuals. Looking at the study overall: CD4 naive cells filled three plates per donor, CD4 memory three, CD8 naive two and CD8 memory one. Findings and limits, study-wide: Collection of samples was limited to blood; tissue repertoires likely differ. Generally, naive subsets (rather than memory subsets) showed larger estimated richness.

The V and J ends lost 3 bases and 9 bases, in that order; junction bases with no gene match: 9. Germline V CDR1 and CDR2: SGHRS, YFSETQ. The CDR3 length is 15 residues. TCRdb keeps only in-frame clones here, not all; method: immunoSEQ multiplex PCR. The top ten clones hold 0.4% to 0.55% of a sample with some 1,100,000 clones, 75% to 85% of them seen once. Sequenced material: memory CD4+ T cells from PBMCs. This sample's subset: CD45RA-negative fraction. The chain is built from TRBV5-1 and TRBJ2-5; 12 positions match TRBD2. The TCR comes from a man aged 18 to 35 in good health. Some clones in this sample may be carry-over from other donors' samples. The CDR3 DNA reads TGCGCCAGCAGCTCGGGGACTAGCGGGCCCAGGGCCCAGTACTTC. This translates into CASSSGTSGPRAQYF. Looking up the rest from reference TRBV5-1 and TRBJ2-5 gives the full variable domain: KAGVTQTPRYLIKTRGQQVTLSCSPISGHRSVSWYQQTPGQGLQFLFEYFSETQRNKGNFPGRFSGRQFSNSRSEMNVSTLELGDSALYLCASSSGTSGPRAQYFGPGTRLLVL.